This T cell receptor (beta chain) came from a study of Ad26.COV2.S vaccination and SARS-CoV-2 variants. Treatment denoted: about 20 received Ad26.COV2.S at low or high dose, single or two shots; 5 received placebo; per-sample allocation not given. The study sampled participants on day 63 after the first vaccine or placebo injection. Losses at the gene ends were 4 bases for V and 8 bases for J; bases not matched to a gene: 5. Germline loops: CDR1 MNHEY, CDR2 SMNVEV (reference sequence). The CDR3 length is 14 residues. Here immunoSEQ multiplex PCR was the method, and the copy in TCRdb shows in-frame clones only, minus some. Among roughly 700,000 clones listed, 89% were seen once.

This chain uses TRBV27 with TRBJ1-6; 7 bases line up with TRBD1. This receptor was taken from a person between 18 and 65 years old who received the Ad26.COV2.S COVID-19 vaccine or a placebo. The sequencing here drew on peripheral blood, taken in a trial of Ad26.COV2.S vaccine versus placebo. CDR3 residues: CASSSLGTDSPLHF. The CDR3 DNA follows: TGTGCCAGCAGTTCGCTCGGGACAGATTCACCCCTCCACTTT.